A selection of T cell receptor beta chains follows, all from one sample in a study of early stage breast cancer tumors. Only in-frame clones appear in the TCRdb table, and some are missing; sequencing was by immunoSEQ multiplex PCR. The sample consists of 9,500 to 10,000 clones, 64% of them appearing once. What was sequenced was breast tumor tissue. The source is a person aged 60 to 70 with breast cancer. The CDR3 runs from the conserved cysteine through the conserved F or W. The D gene is left open where the match is weak. Clone size is not always given. Where it is, it says once, few, many or a class for expanded clones.

>few|TRBJ2-1|TRBV7-9|.
TGTGCCAGCAGCTTCAACGGAGTTAACAATGAGCAGTTCTTC
CASSFNGVNNEQFF
>.|TRBJ2-3|TRBV5-1|TRBD1
TGCGCCAGTAAAGGGGGCTCAGATACGCAGTATTTT
CASKGGSDTQYF
>once|TRBJ1-1|TRBV11-2|.
TGTGCCAGCAGCTTTATTACCGGGACAACGAGCACTGAAGCTTTCTTT
CASSFITGTTSTEAFF
>.|TRBJ2-1|TRBV10-3|.
TGTGCCATCAGCGTGGGGGGGCGAAATGAGCAGTTCTTC
CAISVGGRNEQFF
>.|TRBJ2-1|TRBV7-8|TRBD2
TGTGCCAGCAGCCCAAGGACTAGCGGGAGGGCCGACAATGAGCAGTTCTTC
CASSPRTSGRADNEQFF
>.|TRBJ1-5|TRBV13|.
TGTGCCAGCAGCTTAGGAGGGGGCAATCAGCCCCAGCATTTT
CASSLGGGNQPQHF
>.|TRBJ1-5|TRBV6-1|.
TGTGCCAGCAGGAGGGGGGGGAACCAGCCCCAGCATTTT
CASRRGGNQPQHF
>.|TRBJ1-2|TRBV7-9|TRBD1
TGTGCCAGTGACAGGGGGAGTTCTAACTATGGCTACACCTTC
CASDRGSSNYGYTF
>.|TRBJ2-7|TRBV19|TRBD2
TGTGCCAGTCGCCTGACCGGGACTAGCGTGCACGAGCAGTACTTC
CASRLTGTSVHEQYF
>.|TRBJ1-3|TRBV2|.
TGTGCCAGCAGTGCTCCCGGGTTTGGAAACACCATATATTTT
CASSAPGFGNTIYF
>medium-sized|TRBJ2-3|TRBV4-1|.
TGCGCCAGCAGCCGGGTGGTCACAGATACGCAGTATTTT
CASSRVVTDTQYF
>.|TRBJ2-2|TRBV6-1|.
TGTGCCAGCAGTGAAGTTTACGATGCGAACACCGGGGAGCTGTTTTTT
CASSEVYDANTGELFF
>.|TRBJ2-1|TRBV5-1|.
TGCGCCAGCAGCTGGCGGTTCGGCCTCAATGAGCAGTTCTTC
CASSWRFGLNEQFF
>few|TRBJ1-1|TRBV5-6|.
TGTGCCAGCAGCTTGGGAAGGAAAACTGAAGCTTTCTTT
CASSLGRKTEAFF
>large|TRBJ2-7|TRBV2|.
TGTGCCAGCAGTGGGAAGGACAGTGTCTACGAGCAGTACTTC
CASSGKDSVYEQYF
>.|TRBJ2-7|TRBV14|TRBD1
TGTGCCAGCAGCCAAGACTGGACAGGGGTCTACGAGCAGTACTTC
CASSQDWTGVYEQYF
>.|TRBJ1-2|TRBV20-1|.
TGCAGTGCTAGAGTAGAATATGGCTACACCTTC
CSARVEYGYTF
>.|TRBJ2-4|TRBV7-8|.
TGTGCCAGCAGCGAAGGACGAGGTCTTCAGTACTTC
CASSEGRGLQYF
>medium-sized|TRBJ1-2|TRBV28|.
TGTGCCAGCAGGGCAGACAGGTCTATCTATGGCTACACCTTC
CASRADRSIYGYTF
>.|TRBJ2-3|TRBV2|.
TGTGCCAGCAGTGAAACGGTCTATTCTAGCGCAAGCACAGATACGCAGTATTTT
CASSETVYSSASTDTQYF
>once|TRBJ2-1|TRBV29-1|TRBD2
TGCAGCGTTGAAGGTCTAGCGGGGTTTTACAATGAGCAGTTCTTC
CSVEGLAGFYNEQFF
>.|TRBJ2-1|TRBV29-1|.
TGCAGCGTTCGAACGGACTCCTACAATGAGCAGTTCTTC
CSVRTDSYNEQFF
>.|TRBJ2-7|TRBV10-3|.
TGTGCCATCAGTGGAAGGGGTGGGTACGAGCAGTACTTC
CAISGRGGYEQYF
>.|TRBJ2-2|TRBV9|.
TGTGCCAGCAGCCCCCAGACGTTCACCGGGGAGCTGTTTTTT
CASSPQTFTGELFF
>.|TRBJ2-1|TRBV12-5|.
TGTGCTAGTGCTGCGGACCCCTCCTACAATGAGCAGTTCTTC
CASAADPSYNEQFF
>.|TRBJ1-3|TRBV9|TRBD1
TGTGCCAGCAGCGTAGCAGGACAGGGAAATACCCCCGGCTCTGGAAACACCATATATTTT
CASSVAGQGNTPGSGNTIYF
>medium-sized|TRBJ1-3|TRBV14|.
TGTGCCAGCAGCCAATACAGGGATGGAAACACCATATATTTT
CASSQYRDGNTIYF
>medium-sized|TRBJ2-7|TRBV11-2|TRBD1
TGTGCCAGCAGCGTAGGGACAGCCTACGAGCAGTACTTC
CASSVGTAYEQYF
>few|TRBJ1-3|TRBV4-1|.
TGCGCCAGCAGCTCCCAATTAACGAGAGTCTCTGGAAACACCATATATTTT
CASSSQLTRVSGNTIYF
>.|TRBJ2-7|TRBV5-1|.
TGCGCCAGCAGCTTGGAGGACTTCTCCTACGAGCAGTACTTC
CASSLEDFSYEQYF
>few|TRBJ1-3|TRBV5-6|.
TGTGCCAGCAGCTTGACCATTACTGGAAACACCATATATTTT
CASSLTITGNTIYF
>.|TRBJ1-4|TRBV5-1|.
TGCGCCAGCAGCCTGGGACAATCAACTAATGAAAAACTGTTTTTT
CASSLGQSTNEKLFF
>.|TRBJ2-7|TRBV10-1|.
TGCGCCAGCAGTGAGTCTTACAGGGTCCCCAACGAGCAGTACTTC
CASSESYRVPNEQYF
>.|TRBJ2-3|TRBV19|.
TGTGCCAGTAGTCTAGAAGCGGGTACGACAGATACGCAGTATTTT
CASSLEAGTTDTQYF
>.|TRBJ1-3|TRBV19|.
TGTGCCAGTAGCCTTACGGGACTGTACTCTGGAAACACCATATATTTT
CASSLTGLYSGNTIYF
>.|TRBJ1-2|TRBV10-3|.
TGTGCCATCAACGGGGGCTACACCTTC
CAINGGYTF
>.|TRBJ2-1|TRBV18|.
TGTGCCAGCTCACCAGCCTTGAATGAGCAGTTCTTC
CASSPALNEQFF
>.|TRBJ2-7|TRBV5-8|.
TGTGCCAGCAGCAGGGACATCTACGAGCAGTACTTC
CASSRDIYEQYF
>.|TRBJ1-4|TRBV15|.
TGTGCCACCAGCAGAGATTATACGGTTGGCAGCCTCTTCGGAAAACTGTTTTTT
CATSRDYTVGSLFGKLFF
>.|TRBJ1-4|TRBV10-3|TRBD1
TGTGCCATCAGTGAGGGTAGGGGGCAGGCCGCGAGGGAAAAACTGTTTTTT
CAISEGRGQAAREKLFF
>.|TRBJ1-1|TRBV29-1|.
TGCAGCGTTGAATGGCCCAGGTCTGAAGCTTTCTTT
CSVEWPRSEAFF
>.|TRBJ2-3|TRBV6-4|TRBD2
TGTGCCAGCAGTGACGGGGCTAGCGGGAGCGATACGCAGTATTTT
CASSDGASGSDTQYF
>once|TRBJ1-3|TRBV30|.
TGTGCCTGGAGACGGAGACTGTACTCTGGAAACACCATATATTTT
CAWRRRLYSGNTIYF
>.|TRBJ2-1|TRBV5-8|TRBD2
TGTGCCAGCAGCTTGCCGGGACTAGCGGGGGTCGATGAGCAGTTCTTC
CASSLPGLAGVDEQFF
>.|TRBJ2-5|TRBV4-1|.
TGCGCCAGCAACGCCGACTCTACCGTGGGTGAGACCCAGTACTTC
CASNADSTVGETQYF
>once|TRBJ1-3|TRBV5-1|.
TGCGCCAGCAGCGAAGGGAGGGGAGGAAACACCATATATTTT
CASSEGRGGNTIYF
>.|TRBJ2-3|TRBV18|.
TGTGCCAGCTCACCTACTCTAGGGGGGACAGATACGCAGTATTTT
CASSPTLGGTDTQYF
>few|TRBJ1-2|TRBV7-2|TRBD1
TGTGCCAGCAGCTTAAGATCGACAGGGGTCTATGGCTACACCTTC
CASSLRSTGVYGYTF
>.|TRBJ2-3|TRBV28|TRBD1
TGTGCCAGTAGCTTCTCCGGGACAGGGGGGGGAACGCAGTATTTT
CASSFSGTGGGTQYF
>few|TRBJ1-1|TRBV7-6|.
TGTGCCAGCAGCTTACAATCAGTGGGCACTGAAGCTTTCTTT
CASSLQSVGTEAFF
>few|TRBJ2-2|TRBV2|.
TGTGCCAGCACTCAACGGGGGAGCAGCACCGGGGAGCTGTTTTTT
CASTQRGSSTGELFF
>.|TRBJ2-1|TRBV11-2|TRBD1
TGTGCCAGCAGCTCCCGACAGGGACGGTCCTACAATGAGCAGTTCTTC
CASSSRQGRSYNEQFF
>few|TRBJ2-1|TRBV6-4|.
TGTGCCAGCAGTGAAGAGCGGAGCCCCTACAATGAGCAGTTCTTC
CASSEERSPYNEQFF
>.|TRBJ1-1|TRBV2|.
TGTGCCAGCAGGGGGAATGTGTGGCGACTAGCTTTCTTT
CASRGNVWRLAFF
>.|TRBJ2-7|TRBV6-6|.
TGTGCCAGCAGTCCACCCCTCTCCTACGAGCAGTACTTC
CASSPPLSYEQYF
>few|TRBJ1-1|TRBV6-1|.
TGTGCCAGCAGTGCATTCTACGGGGGCAGGACTGAAGCTTTCTTT
CASSAFYGGRTEAFF
>.|TRBJ1-5|TRBV6-1|.
TGTGCCAGCAGTGAGGGCGAGGGAGTGAGTCAGCCCCAGCATTTT
CASSEGEGVSQPQHF